This T cell receptor beta chain was found in a study of CD8+ T cells in alopecia areata. Turning to the study itself: For the treated group, dosing was oral tofacitinib at 5 to 10 mg twice daily.

Treatment of the sample: oral pan-JAK inhibitor, 5-10 mg twice daily. Sequencing relied on a cDNA template that was reverse transcribed from extracted RNA. The protocol was immunoSEQ multiplex PCR, while the TCRdb copy is restricted to in-frame clones and leaves out a portion. The repertoire holds some 170,000 clones, with approximately 55% as singletons. The germline gives CDR1 MNHEY, CDR2 SMNVEV (reference sequence). Trimming left V 0 bases short and J 0 bases short, with 8 bases between. The CDR3 spans 15 residues. The source material was CD8+ T cells sorted from blood, sampled at week 24, from a patient treated with tofacitinib. The V gene is TRBV27, the J gene TRBJ1-1; D is ambiguous. The clonotype was recovered from a human donor with alopecia areata. CDR3 sequence reads: CASSLSSGLNTEAFF. CDR3 coding DNA: TGTGCCAGCAGTTTATCCTCCGGGTTGAACACTGAAGCTTTCTTT.